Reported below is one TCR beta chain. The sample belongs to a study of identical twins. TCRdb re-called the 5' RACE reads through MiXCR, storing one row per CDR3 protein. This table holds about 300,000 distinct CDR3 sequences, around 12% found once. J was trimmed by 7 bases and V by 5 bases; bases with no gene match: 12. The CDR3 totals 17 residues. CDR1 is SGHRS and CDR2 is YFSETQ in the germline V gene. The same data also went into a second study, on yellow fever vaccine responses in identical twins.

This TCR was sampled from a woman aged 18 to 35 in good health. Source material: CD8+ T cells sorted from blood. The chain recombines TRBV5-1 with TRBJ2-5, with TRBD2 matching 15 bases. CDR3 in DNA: TGCGCCAGCAGTCTCGGACTAGCGGGAGGGCCGCGAGGGACCCAGTACTTC. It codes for CASSLGLAGGPRGTQYF.